Following are 7 T cell receptor beta chains from one sample sequenced in a study of CD8+ T cells in alopecia areata. In each case, RNA was isolated and then reverse transcribed into cDNA as the sequencing template. Data came from immunoSEQ multiplex PCR; TCRdb stores just in-frame clones and leaves some out. The sample has around 130,000 clones, 58% seen once; the top ten hold 3.5% to 5%. The sequencing here drew on CD4+ T cells sorted from blood, taken at week 0. The receptor set was obtained from a human donor with alopecia areata.

The chain combines TRBV7-2 with TRBJ2-7, with 10 bases aligning to TRBD2. Germline loops: CDR1 SGHTA, CDR2 FQGNSA. With V trimmed by 5 bases and J by 0 bases, 13 bases remained unmatched. This CDR3 comprises 18 residues. CDR3: CASSTGGSGGRYSYEQYF. The CDR3 nucleotides are TGTGCCAGCAGCACCGGGGGTAGCGGGGGGAGATACTCCTACGAGCAGTACTTC.

This clone was picked up one time. The V and J genes are TRBV4-1 and TRBJ1-2, with a tentative D call TRBD1 (5 bases). V lost 4 bases and J lost 8, with 20 bases in between. Germline CDR1 is MGHRA and CDR2 is YSYEKL. The CDR3 extends over 15 amino acids. This chain's CDR3 is CASSRSWGSALGYTF. The CDR3 nucleotides read TGCGCCAGCAGCCGTAGCTGGGGGTCGGCTTTGGGCTACACCTTC.

The chain recombines TRBV30 with TRBJ1-5, with D possibly TRBD1 on 5 matching bases. In germline, CDR1 is GTSNPN, CDR2 SVGIG (reference sequence). The CDR3 consists of 17 residues. With 0 bases removed from V and 0 bases from J, the gap between germline ends came to 15 bases. CDR3 sequence reads: CAWSVGGSGSSNQPQHF. In DNA form, the CDR3 reads TGTGCCTGGAGTGTTGGGGGATCGGGGTCTAGCAATCAGCCCCAGCATTTT. Looking up the rest from reference TRBV30 and TRBJ1-5 gives the full variable domain: SQTIHQWPATLVQPVGSPLSLECTVEGTSNPNLYWYRQAAGRGLQLLFYSVGIGQISSEVPQNLSASRPQDRQFILSSKKLLLSDSGFYLCAWSVGGSGSSNQPQHFGDGTRLSIL.

The gene calls are TRBV7-9 and TRBJ2-3; 7 positions agree with TRBD2. This CDR3 has 15 amino acids. Losses at the gene ends were 6 bases for V and 4 bases for J; bases not matched to a gene: 10. Per germline, CDR1 SEHNR and CDR2 FQNEAQ (reference sequence). CDR3 nucleotides: TGTGCCAGCAGTGGAGGGCGGGGGAGATCAGATACGCAGTATTTT. Translating it yields CASSGGRGRSDTQYF.

This clone was seen a handful of times. V and J are TRBV10-3 and TRBJ1-1; a possible D gene is TRBD1 (5 bases). V lost 5 bases and J lost 6, with 19 bases in between. Looked up from germline, CDR1 is ENHRY and CDR2 is SYGVKD. The CDR3 is 15 amino acids. The CDR3 sequence: CAISPREVSGAEAFF. As DNA, the CDR3 is TGTGCCATCAGTCCCCGAGAGGTATCGGGGGCTGAAGCTTTCTTT.

In its sample, this clone was seen a few times. The J gene is TRBJ2-3, the V gene TRBV5-1; 14 nucleotides agree with TRBD2. This CDR3 contains 14 residues. Germline values: CDR1 SGHRS, CDR2 YFSETQ. Trimming removed 7 bases from V and 4 bases from J; junction bases left unmatched: 2. The CDR3 DNA reads TGCGCCAGCGGACTAGCGGGAGGATCAGATACGCAGTATTTT. Translation gives CASGLAGGSDTQYF. Together with reference TRBV5-1 and TRBJ2-3, the CDR3 gives the full variable domain: KAGVTQTPRYLIKTRGQQVTLSCSPISGHRSVSWYQQTPGQGLQFLFEYFSETQRNKGNFPGRFSGRQFSNSRSEMNVSTLELGDSALYLCASGLAGGSDTQYFGPGTRLTVL.

The CDR3 DNA reads TGTGCCATCAGTGCGACAGGAAACGAGCAGTACTTC. This encodes CAISATGNEQYF. This sequence joins TRBV10-3 and TRBJ2-7, with TRBD1 as a possible D gene (6 bases). The CDR3 loop spans 12 amino acids. V lost 4 bases to trimming and J lost 5 bases, with 9 bases between them. Germline loops: CDR1 ENHRY, CDR2 SYGVKD.